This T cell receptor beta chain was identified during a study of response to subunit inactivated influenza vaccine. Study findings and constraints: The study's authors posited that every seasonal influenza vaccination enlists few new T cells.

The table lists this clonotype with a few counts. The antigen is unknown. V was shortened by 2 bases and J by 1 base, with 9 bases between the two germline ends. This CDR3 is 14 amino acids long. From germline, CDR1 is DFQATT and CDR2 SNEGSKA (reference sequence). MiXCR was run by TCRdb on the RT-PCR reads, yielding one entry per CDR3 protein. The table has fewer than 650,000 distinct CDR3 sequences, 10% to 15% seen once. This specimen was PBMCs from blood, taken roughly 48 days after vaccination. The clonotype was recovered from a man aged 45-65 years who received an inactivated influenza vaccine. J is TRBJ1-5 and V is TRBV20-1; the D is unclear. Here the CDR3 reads CSARKGRSNQPQHF. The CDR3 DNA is TGCAGTGCTAGAAAAGGACGGAGCAATCAGCCCCAGCATTTT.